Listed below are T cell receptor beta chains from one sample, sequenced in a study of T-cell reconstitution after alpha-beta-depleted transplantation in children. TCRdb re-analysed the PCR reads in MiXCR, keeping a single row per CDR3 protein. The sample has about 610,000 distinct CDR3 sequences, 8% to 11% seen once. The sample here was PBMCs from the stem cell graft donor, taken from the stem cell graft. The receptors come from a human donor who donated a stem cell graft to a child with acute myeloid leukemia. CDR3s include the opening cysteine and the closing phenylalanine or tryptophan. The D gene is left open where the match is weak. The listing skips clone size in some rows; elsewhere it reads once, few, many or a size class.

J gene	V gene	D gene	clone size	CDR3 DNA	CDR3 protein
TRBJ2-1	TRBV5-1	TRBD1	many	TGTGCCAGCAGCCCCTCAGGGGGCGGCTACAATGAGCAGTTCTTC	CASSPSGGGYNEQFF
TRBJ2-7	TRBV5-1	TRBD1	few	TGCGCCAGCAGCTTAAGGGCTCCGGGACAGGGATCCTACGAGCAGTACTTC	CASSLRAPGQGSYEQYF
TRBJ2-3	TRBV6-2/TRBV6-3	-	-	TGTGCCAGCAGGCCCCGCGCGGGAACTGGGGTGACAGATACGCAGTATTTT	CASRPRAGTGVTDTQYF
TRBJ2-2	TRBV28	-	few	TGTGCCAGCTGGGCCAGGCACACCGGGGAGCTGTTTTTT	CASWARHTGELFF
TRBJ2-1	TRBV7-2	-	many	TGTGCCAGCAGCTTAGAGAGACCCCGTAACAATGAGCAGTTCTTC	CASSLERPRNNEQFF
TRBJ2-2	TRBV30	TRBD2	few	TGTGCCTGGAGTGTACGTCCGGGAGGAAGGACCGGGGAGCTGTTTTTT	CAWSVRPGGRTGELFF
TRBJ2-1	TRBV4-3	TRBD2	many	TGCGCCAGCAGCCGAACTAGCGCGAACTCCTACAATGAGCAGTTCTTC	CASSRTSANSYNEQFF
TRBJ2-7	TRBV16	-	-	TGTGCCAGCAGCCAATCCCCGGCGATCGAGCAGTACTTC	CASSQSPAIEQYF
TRBJ2-3	TRBV10-3	TRBD2	many	TGTGCCATCAGTGAATCGGGGGGGGGAGCTAGCACAGATACGCAGTATTTT	CAISESGGGASTDTQYF
TRBJ2-7	TRBV10-3	TRBD2	many	TGTGCCATCAGTGTTCGGACTAGTACGGAGGGGAGCTCCTACGAGCAGTACTTC	CAISVRTSTEGSSYEQYF
TRBJ2-1	TRBV5-1	-	few	TGCGCCAGCAGCTTGTCCTCAGGGGGCGCGGCGGGAGGTGGCAATGAGCAGTTCTTC	CASSLSSGGAAGGGNEQFF
TRBJ2-7	TRBV6-2/TRBV6-3	TRBD2	many	TGTGCCAGCAGTTACAACCCCGCTAGCGGGGCGTTTTTCCAGCAGTACTTC	CASSYNPASGAFFQQYF
TRBJ1-5	TRBV12-3/TRBV12-4	-	-	TGTGCCAGCAGTTTAGTCGCCGGGCTCAATCAGCCCCAGCATTTT	CASSLVAGLNQPQHF
TRBJ2-7	TRBV7-9	-	-	TGTGCCAGCAGCTTATGGGAGACCACCTCCTACGAGCAGTACTTC	CASSLWETTSYEQYF
TRBJ2-1	TRBV7-3	TRBD2	-	TGTGCCAGCAGCACTAGCGGGGATTCCTACAATGAGCAGTTCTTC	CASSTSGDSYNEQFF
TRBJ1-2	TRBV2	-	few	TGTGCCAGCAGTGTGTGGGGTGGCTACACCTTC	CASSVWGGYTF
TRBJ1-6	TRBV7-9	TRBD1	few	TGTGCCAGCAGCTTTTCGACAGGGGGCGAATCACCCCTCCACTTT	CASSFSTGGESPLHF
TRBJ2-5	TRBV2	TRBD1	-	TGTGCCAGCAGTGAAGGGGACAGGGTCTATTTGGAGACCCAGTACTTC	CASSEGDRVYLETQYF
TRBJ2-5	TRBV5-1	-	-	TGCGCCAGCAGCCCCGAACTGACAGGACGCAGCCAAGAGACCCAGTACTTC	CASSPELTGRSQETQYF
TRBJ2-1	TRBV29-1	-	many	TGCAGTGCCAACGACGGAGACGATGAGCAGTTCTTC	CSANDGDDEQFF
TRBJ2-1	TRBV11-2	-	few	TGTGCCAGCAGCAGGGACTTAAACTACAATGAGCAGTTCTTC	CASSRDLNYNEQFF
TRBJ2-4	TRBV7-9	-	-	TGTGCCAGCAGCTTAAGCCCCGCGAACATTCAGTACTTC	CASSLSPANIQYF
TRBJ2-7	TRBV12-3/TRBV12-4	TRBD2	many	TGTGCCAGCAGTTTAGATAGGGCGGGAGCCCCCTACGAGCAGTACTTC	CASSLDRAGAPYEQYF
TRBJ2-7	TRBV10-3	-	few	TGTGCCATCACCCGGGACTCCCGGAGGAACGAGCAGTACTTC	CAITRDSRRNEQYF
TRBJ2-7	TRBV6-2/TRBV6-3	TRBD1	many	TGTGCCAGCAGTTACCCAGGGACAGGGGACGAGCAGTACTTC	CASSYPGTGDEQYF
TRBJ2-2	TRBV24-1	TRBD1	few	TGTGCCACCAGTGACCCTGGACAGGGCCCCCCCGGGGAGCTGTTTTTT	CATSDPGQGPPGELFF
TRBJ1-2	TRBV20-1	-	-	TGCAGTGCAGACAGAGGAAGCTACACCTTC	CSADRGSYTF
TRBJ2-3	TRBV20-1	TRBD2	few	TGCAGTGCCGACCAACCACCGGGACTAGCCCCGGGAAGGCTGACAGATACGCAGTATTTT	CSADQPPGLAPGRLTDTQYF
TRBJ2-7	TRBV7-2	-	-	TGTGCCAGCAGCTTAGCCGCTGGATCTATGTACGAGCACTACTTC	CASSLAAGSMYEHYF
TRBJ1-1	TRBV24-1	-	-	TGTGCCACCAGTGATGGTAGTACGAACACTGAAGCTTTCTTT	CATSDGSTNTEAFF
TRBJ2-1	TRBV20-1	-	many	TGCAGCCTAGTTGCCAGGGGCGATGAGCAGTTCTTC	CSLVARGDEQFF
TRBJ2-2	TRBV30	-	few	TGTGCCTGGAGTAGGAGCTCTGGGACGAACACCGGGGAGCTGTTTTTT	CAWSRSSGTNTGELFF
TRBJ2-7	TRBV7-2	-	few	TGTGCCAGCAGCTTAGTAGAACTCCCCTCCTACGAGCAGTACTTC	CASSLVELPSYEQYF
TRBJ2-7	TRBV9	-	-	TGTGCCAGCAGCGCAGTTCTAGCTTGCTACGAGCAGTACTTC	CASSAVLACYEQYF
TRBJ1-1	TRBV20-1	-	many	TGCAGTGCCCGACCTGAGAACACTGAAGCTTTCTTT	CSARPENTEAFF
TRBJ2-2	TRBV27	TRBD2	-	TGTGCCAGCAGTTCCCCCGGTTTAGCGGGAGACACCGGGGAGCTGTTTTTT	CASSSPGLAGDTGELFF
TRBJ1-2	TRBV12-3/TRBV12-4	-	-	TGTGCCAGCAGTTTCCCAGACAGGATGAAGGGCTACACCTTC	CASSFPDRMKGYTF
TRBJ1-1	TRBV29-1	-	-	TGCAGCGTTGAAGAGAGGACGGTTGAAGCTTTCTTT	CSVEERTVEAFF
TRBJ2-2	TRBV5-1	-	few	TGCGCCAGCGTGGAGGGGCGTCTGAACACCGGGGAGCTGTTTTTT	CASVEGRLNTGELFF
TRBJ1-1	TRBV15	-	-	TGTGCCACCAGCAGAGAAATCTCGGACACTGAAGCTTTCTTT	CATSREISDTEAFF
TRBJ2-7	TRBV5-1	-	many	TGCGCCAGCAGCTTGGAGAGGATAAGCGGCGAGCAGTACTTC	CASSLERISGEQYF
TRBJ2-2	TRBV12-3/TRBV12-4	TRBD1	-	TGTGCCAGCAGTCAGAGGACAGGGTTTATGTCCGGGGAGCTGTTTTTT	CASSQRTGFMSGELFF
TRBJ2-1	TRBV30	TRBD2	-	TGTGCCTGGAGTGACCCTAGCGGGAGGGCTGAGCAGTTCTTC	CAWSDPSGRAEQFF
TRBJ2-3	TRBV10-3	-	few	TGTGCCACCCTGGACCAGCTTAAAGATACGCAGTATTTT	CATLDQLKDTQYF
TRBJ1-2	TRBV2	TRBD1	few	TGTGCCAGCAACCGGGACAGGGGAAGCTATGGCTACACCTTC	CASNRDRGSYGYTF
TRBJ2-2	TRBV12-3/TRBV12-4	-	few	TGTGCCAGCAGTTTCACCGGGACGAGTGGTGAGCTGTTTTTT	CASSFTGTSGELFF
TRBJ2-1	TRBV7-3	TRBD2	-	TGTGCCAGCAGTCGAGACCCAGCGGGGGCCGGGGATGAGCAGTTCTTC	CASSRDPAGAGDEQFF
TRBJ2-7	TRBV29-1	-	few	TGCAGCGTTGCCCGAGGGGGTACCTACGAGCAGTACTTC	CSVARGGTYEQYF
TRBJ2-3	TRBV4-2	-	-	TGTGCCAGCAGCCAAGAATGGGCGGACACAGATACGCAGTATTTT	CASSQEWADTDTQYF
TRBJ2-1	TRBV5-1	-	-	TGCGCCAGCAGCTTGTATAGGGGGGGAAGTCTCGATGAGCAGTTCTTC	CASSLYRGGSLDEQFF
TRBJ2-1	TRBV15	TRBD1	many	TGTGCCACCAGCCGACAGGGATACAATGAGCAGTTCTTC	CATSRQGYNEQFF
TRBJ2-3	TRBV4-2	TRBD2	many	TGTGCCAGCAGCCCCAGGACTAGCCAGGCAGATACGCAGTATTTT	CASSPRTSQADTQYF
TRBJ2-1	TRBV30	-	-	TGTGCCTGGAAGCGGGCGTCCTACAATGAGCAGTTCTTC	CAWKRASYNEQFF
TRBJ2-1	TRBV14	-	few	TGTGCCAGCAGCCGGCTCGGACAGCTCAACAATGAGCAGTTCTTC	CASSRLGQLNNEQFF
TRBJ2-5	TRBV29-1	-	many	TGCAGCGTTGCAAAGTTTTCCCAAGAGACCCAGTACTTC	CSVAKFSQETQYF
TRBJ2-1	TRBV4-3	TRBD2	many	TGCGCCAGCAGCCTCGGAGGACTAGCCACTTCCTTC	CASSLGGLATSF
TRBJ2-1	TRBV27	TRBD2	-	TGTGCCAGCAGTTTATCGTATCTGGGGGGGGTGAATGAGCAGTTCTTC	CASSLSYLGGVNEQFF
TRBJ2-7	TRBV20-1	TRBD1	-	TGCAGTGCTCAACCCGGGACAGGAACCCACGAGCAGTACTTC	CSAQPGTGTHEQYF